This T cell receptor beta chain was profiled in a study of CD8 T cells in Susac syndrome. Sequencing targeted TCR beta in T cells from blood (CD8+ and CD4+). V dropped 3 bases and J dropped 2 bases, with 12 bases sitting between them. Germline loops: CDR1 SGHRS, CDR2 YFSETQ. The CDR3 consists of 14 residues. When the RNA was reverse transcribed, random hexamers were used with an input of about 0.5 to 1 ug. From the immunoSEQ multiplex PCR reads, TCRdb called clonotypes with MiXCR, one entry per CDR3 protein. Altogether some 210,000 distinct CDR3 sequences are present, about 94% being singletons, with the ten largest covering about 0.15%.

Input material: CD4+ T cells from PBMCs. This chain uses TRBV5-1 with TRBJ2-7; D uncertain. This clonotype originated in a human donor with Susac syndrome. The CDR3 DNA reads as TGCGCCAGCAGCTACACCACAGATACCTACGAGCAGTACTTC. It translates to CASSYTTDTYEQYF. Full variable domain (missing parts from reference TRBV5-1 and TRBJ2-7): KAGVTQTPRYLIKTRGQQVTLSCSPISGHRSVSWYQQTPGQGLQFLFEYFSETQRNKGNFPGRFSGRQFSNSRSEMNVSTLELGDSALYLCASSYTTDTYEQYFGPGTRLTVT.